The 6 T cell receptor beta chains presented below share a single source sample, sequenced in a study of cytotoxic CD8 clonotypes in ibrutinib-treated CLL. Data came from immunoSEQ multiplex PCR; TCRdb stores just in-frame clones and leaves some out. In the table there are 140,000 to 150,000 clones, 76% of which are singletons. The source was PBMCs, collected after 24 months of ibrutinib treatment. The origin of the receptors is a human donor with chronic lymphocytic leukemia.

The chain has TRBV10-3 and TRBJ2-1; either TRBD1 or TRBD2 may fit D (6 bases each). Germline CDR1 is ENHRY and CDR2 is SYGVKD. With 6 bases removed from V and 6 bases from J, the gap between germline ends came to 18 bases. The CDR3 runs to 15 residues. CDR3 sequence reads: CAIRTGRLEGNEQFF. DNA for the CDR3: TGTGCCATCAGAACAGGGAGACTAGAGGGCAATGAGCAGTTCTTC.

This rearrangement joins TRBV4-3 to TRBJ2-1, with D perhaps TRBD2 (7 bases). Germline CDR1 and CDR2: LGHNA and YSLEER. V dropped 1 base and J dropped 0 bases, with 10 bases sitting between them. The CDR3 is 16 residues long. The CDR3: CASSQGRGASYNEQFF. DNA of the CDR3: TGCGCCAGCAGCCAAGGCCGGGGGGCCTCCTACAATGAGCAGTTCTTC.

This clone has just one count. The chain has TRBV19 and TRBJ2-3, with D uncertain. CDR1 and CDR2 (germline): LNHDA, SQIVND (reference sequence). This CDR3 is built from 13 residues. V dropped 3 bases and J dropped 4 bases, with 8 bases sitting between them. Written as DNA, the CDR3 is TGTGCCAGTAGTATTTTACACCCAGATACGCAGTATTTT. The encoded protein is CASSILHPDTQYF.

This clone has a handful of counts. The DNA of the CDR3 is TGTGCCAGCAGTCCCCCAAGAGGGAATGAGCAGTTCTTC. It yields the protein CASSPPRGNEQFF. V gene TRBV28 combines with J gene TRBJ2-1, with D perhaps TRBD2 (5 bases). With 5 bases removed from V and 7 bases from J, the gap between germline ends came to 12 bases. CDR3 length equals 13 residues. In germline, CDR1 is MDHEN, CDR2 SYDVKM. Drawing the rest from reference TRBV28 and TRBJ2-1, the complete variable domain is DVKVTQSSRYLVKRTGEKVFLECVQDMDHENMFWYRQDPGLGLRLIYFSYDVKMKEKGDIPEGYSVSREKKERFSLILESASTNQTSMYLCASSPPRGNEQFFGPGTRLTVL.

The chain recombines TRBV19 with TRBJ2-6, with D possibly TRBD1 on 6 matching bases. The CDR3 covers 18 residues. V was shortened by 3 bases and J by 0 bases, with 15 bases between the two germline ends. Germline CDR1 is LNHDA and CDR2 is SQIVND (reference sequence). CDR3 in amino acids: CASSIWDQGISGANVLTF. In DNA form, the CDR3 reads TGTGCCAGTAGTATCTGGGACCAGGGGATCTCTGGGGCCAACGTCCTGACTTTC.

This sequence joins TRBV11-2 and TRBJ1-2, with TRBD1 matching 7 bases. The germline CDR1 and CDR2 sequences are SGHAT and FQNNGV. J gave up 3 bases and V 5 bases, and 6 bases lay outside the gene matches. The CDR3 runs to 14 residues. In nucleotides, the CDR3 is TGTGCCAGCAGCATCACAGGGGCTGACTATGGCTACACCTTC. This translates into CASSITGADYGYTF.